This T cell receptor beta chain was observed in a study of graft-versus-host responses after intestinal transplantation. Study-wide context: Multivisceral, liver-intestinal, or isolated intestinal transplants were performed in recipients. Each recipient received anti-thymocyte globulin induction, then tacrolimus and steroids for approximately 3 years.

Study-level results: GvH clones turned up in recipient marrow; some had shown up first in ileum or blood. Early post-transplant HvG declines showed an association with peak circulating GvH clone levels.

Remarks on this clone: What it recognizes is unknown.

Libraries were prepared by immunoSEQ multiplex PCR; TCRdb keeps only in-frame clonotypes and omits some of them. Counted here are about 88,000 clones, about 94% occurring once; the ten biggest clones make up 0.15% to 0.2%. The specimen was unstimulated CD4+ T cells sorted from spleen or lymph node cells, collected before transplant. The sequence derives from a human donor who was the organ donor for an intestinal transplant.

CDR3 protein: CASSYSSSGPLHF. For the CDR3, the DNA is TGTGCCAGCAGTTACTCCTCATCGGGACCCCTCCACTTT. The genes are TRBV6-5 and TRBJ1-6; no definite D call. CDR3 length: 13 amino acids. Germline CDR1 reads MNHEY; CDR2 reads SVGAGI. With 0 bases removed from V and 12 bases from J, the gap between germline ends came to 9 bases.